Listed below are T cell receptor beta chains from one sample, sequenced in a study of blood T cell repertoires in COVID-19. The assay was immunoSEQ multiplex PCR, and TCRdb's table has in-frame clones only and misses some. The table has around 300,000 clones, 70% to 90% seen once; the top ten hold roughly 6.2%. Specimen: PBMCs or T cells enriched from blood (not recorded which). The receptors stem from a woman in her 40s who had recovered from COVID-19. Each CDR3 is given with its conserved first and last residue. A D gene is named only where the DNA matches it firmly. Clone size is shown for a subset of rows, as once, few, many or a class of expanded clone.

TRBD2 TRBJ2-1 15 - TRBV5-1 TGCGCCAGCGGGGTGACTAGCGGGAGAAATGATGAGCAGTTCTTC CASGVTSGRNDEQFF
TRBD1 TRBJ2-7 14 few TRBV7-2 TGTGCCAGCAGCCCACTGGGACAGTTGGGAGAGCAGTACTTC CASSPLGQLGEQYF
- TRBJ2-7 15 - TRBV6-5 TGTGCCAGCAGTTACTCGACAGCCGCGCACTACGAGCAGTACTTC CASSYSTAAHYEQYF
- TRBJ2-5 13 - TRBV2 TGTGCCAGCAGCGCCGGTCCCTCCAGGGCCCAGTACTTC CASSAGPSRAQYF
- TRBJ2-2 14 - TRBV5-4 TGTGCCAGCAGTCCGGGACTCATCACCGGGGAGCTGTTTTTT CASSPGLITGELFF
TRBD1 TRBJ2-5 17 - TRBV9 TGTGCCAGCAGCTCTAAAGACAGGGGGCGATATCAAGAGACCCAGTACTTC CASSSKDRGRYQETQYF
TRBD1 TRBJ2-7 12 - TRBV2 TGTGCCAGCAGAAACAGGGGCTACGAGCAGTACTTC CASRNRGYEQYF
- TRBJ1-6 14 many TRBV18 TGTGCCAGCTCACCGCGGCAGGGTTTATCACCCCTCCACTTT CASSPRQGLSPLHF
- TRBJ2-3 14 - TRBV19 TGTGCCAGTAGTATAAGGAGTCCAACAGATACGCAGTATTTT CASSIRSPTDTQYF
TRBD2 TRBJ2-3 14 - TRBV2 TGTGCCAGCAGCTCTAGCGGGAGGACAGATACGCAGTATTTT CASSSSGRTDTQYF
- TRBJ2-4 16 - TRBV7-2 TGTGCCAGCAGCCCAGGACAGATAGGTGCCAAAAACATTCAGTACTTC CASSPGQIGAKNIQYF
- TRBJ1-5 15 - TRBV7-2 TGTGCCAGCAGCTTAGATGGGGCCCCCCGTCAGCCCCAGCATTTT CASSLDGAPRQPQHF
TRBD1 TRBJ2-7 19 - TRBV6-2/TRBV6-3 TGTGCCAGCAGTTACGGGGAACAAACACGGGGCAGGGGGCGAGACGAGCAGTACTTC CASSYGEQTRGRGRDEQYF
TRBD2 TRBJ2-1 12 - TRBV30 TGTGCCTGGAGCGGACTAGCGGGGGAGCAGTTCTTC CAWSGLAGEQFF
- TRBJ1-4 15 - TRBV7-9 TGTGCCAGCAGCTTAAGAGGGTCCGGTAATGAAAAACTGTTTTTT CASSLRGSGNEKLFF
TRBD2 TRBJ2-3 13 - TRBV12-5 TGTGCTAGAACCGGGACTATTTCAGATACGCAGTATTTT CARTGTISDTQYF
TRBD1 TRBJ1-6 15 - TRBV28 TGTGCCACCCTGGGGGCAGGGGACAGGAATTCACCCCTCCACTTT CATLGAGDRNSPLHF
TRBD1 TRBJ2-7 14 - TRBV27 TGTGCCAGCAGCCGGACAGGGAGAGTCTACGAGCAGTACTTC CASSRTGRVYEQYF
TRBD2 TRBJ2-5 17 - TRBV30 TGTGCCTGGAGTGTATTAGGTAGCGGGGCGAGCCAAGAGACCCAGTACTTC CAWSVLGSGASQETQYF
- TRBJ2-7 16 - TRBV7-2 TGTGCCAGCAGCTTAACGACAGGATTAGGATCCTACGAGCAGTACTTC CASSLTTGLGSYEQYF
- TRBJ1-6 13 - TRBV30 TGTGCCTGGAGTGGCGTACAGTCGTTATCCCTCCACTTT CAWSGVQSLSLHF
- TRBJ1-1 13 - TRBV6-2/TRBV6-3 TGTGCCAGCACCCCTTGGGGGGACACTGAAGCTTTCTTT CASTPWGDTEAFF
- TRBJ2-4 17 - TRBV4-3 TGCGCCAGCAGCCAAGATAGGACAAGATTAGCCAAAAACATTCAGTACTTC CASSQDRTRLAKNIQYF
TRBD1 TRBJ1-4 13 - TRBV19 TGTGCCAGCCGGGAGGGGGCAGGTGAAAAACTGTTTTTT CASREGAGEKLFF
- TRBJ1-4 15 - TRBV5-4 TGTGCCAGCAGCTTGTACCGGGAACGGGATGAAAAACTGTTTTTT CASSLYRERDEKLFF
TRBD1 TRBJ2-7 16 once TRBV6-1 TGTGCCAGCAGTGAGAAGTATACAGGGGGCCCCCACGAGCAGTACTTC CASSEKYTGGPHEQYF
TRBD1 TRBJ2-4 17 - TRBV23-1 TGCGCCAGCAGTCGATTTACAGGGGCAGTCGCCAAAAACATTCAGTACTTC CASSRFTGAVAKNIQYF
TRBD2 TRBJ2-6 17 few TRBV3-1/TRBV3-2 TGTGCCAGCAGCCAAGGCGGGGGAGGCTCTGGGGCCAACGTCCTGACTTTC CASSQGGGGSGANVLTF
TRBD2 TRBJ2-1 14 once TRBV7-3 TGTGCCAGCACCGAGACTAGCGGGAGCCCTGAGCAGTTCTTC CASTETSGSPEQFF
TRBD2 TRBJ2-1 18 - TRBV7-3 TGTGCCAGCAGCTTAAGGGTGTCTAGCGGGAGCTCCTACAATGAGCAGTTCTTC CASSLRVSSGSSYNEQFF
TRBD1 TRBJ2-5 14 - TRBV5-1 TGCGCCAGCAGCCTGGGGACAGCACAAGAGACCCAGTACTTC CASSLGTAQETQYF
- TRBJ1-6 15 - TRBV7-2 TGTGCCAGCAGCTCCCCGGGGGTCCGCAATTCACCCCTCCACTTT CASSSPGVRNSPLHF
- TRBJ1-3 15 - TRBV6-5 TGTGCCAGCAGCCCCGCGGGGTACTCTGGAAACACCATATATTTT CASSPAGYSGNTIYF
TRBD1 TRBJ1-3 16 - TRBV2 TGTGCCAGCAGCCCCCCTGGACAGGGAAGGTCGGACACCATATATTTT CASSPPGQGRSDTIYF
TRBD1 TRBJ1-2 16 - TRBV7-2 TGTGCCAGCAGCTTAGACGGGACAGGGGTTGGCTATGGCTACACCTTC CASSLDGTGVGYGYTF